The 4 T cell receptor beta chains reported below all come from one sample, sequenced in a study of blood T cell repertoires in COVID-19. Some clones are missing from TCRdb's copy, which holds only in-frame ones; the method was immunoSEQ multiplex PCR. The sample lists roughly 130,000 clones; approximately 80% were seen once. Sequencing was done on a sample of peripheral blood. Source of these receptors: a woman in her fifties or sixties with acute or convalescent COVID-19.

The chain carries TRBV18 and TRBJ1-5; D is perhaps TRBD1 (6 bases). Trimming took off 2 bases at V and 7 bases at J, with 15 bases between the two ends. CDR3 length equals 15 residues. Per the germline V gene, CDR1 is KGHSH and CDR2 is LQKENI. DNA of the CDR3: TGTGCCAGCTCACCAACCCAGGGGATTCAGCAGCCCCAGCATTTT. Its translation: CASSPTQGIQQPQHF.

In this sample, this clone turned up once. The CDR3 coding sequence is TGCGCCAGCAGCCTGGGGACAGGTGGGAATGAGCAGTTCTTC. As protein: CASSLGTGGNEQFF. V usage is TRBV5-1 and J usage is TRBJ2-1, with 8 bases fitting TRBD1. Losses at the gene ends were 4 bases for V and 7 bases for J; bases not matched to a gene: 7. There are 14 residues in the CDR3. The germline CDR1 and CDR2 sequences are SGHRS and YFSETQ.

The rearrangement joins TRBV19 to TRBJ1-5, with 12 nucleotides matching TRBD1. With 4 bases clipped from V and 5 bases from J, the junction kept 6 bases outside the gene matches. Germline V gene lookup returns CDR1 LNHDA and CDR2 SQIVND (reference sequence). The CDR3 is 16 amino acids. The CDR3 here is CASSTWDRGLDQPQHF. The DNA for the CDR3 is TGTGCCAGTAGTACCTGGGACAGGGGGCTAGATCAGCCCCAGCATTTT.

This clone was seen a few times. This chain links TRBV27 with TRBJ1-2; maybe TRBD1 (5 bases). Trimming took 10 bases from V and 0 from J, leaving 12 bases between them. CDR3 length: 13 residues. Germline V gene data show CDR1 as MNHEY and CDR2 as SMNVEV (reference sequence). DNA for the CDR3: TGTGCCACCTCGGGGGGAGCTAACTATGGCTACACCTTC. This translates into CATSGGANYGYTF.